A single sample is the source of the 28 T cell receptor beta chains below, sequenced in a study of blood T cell repertoires in COVID-19. Method: immunoSEQ multiplex PCR; TCRdb's copy keeps in-frame clones and lacks some. The data contain about 160,000 clones, approximately 86% of them singletons. Material: peripheral blood. The receptors originated from a woman aged 55-70 years who had recovered from COVID-19.

Here the CDR3 reads CASSYSVLANYGYTF. The DNA of the CDR3 is TGTGCCAGCAGTTACTCAGTTTTAGCTAACTATGGCTACACCTTC. This sequence joins TRBV6-5 and TRBJ1-2; D ambiguous. Germline values: CDR1 MNHEY, CDR2 SVGAGI. Trimming cost V 0 bases and J 0 bases, with 8 bases left between them. The CDR3 extends over 15 amino acids.

The chain couples TRBV6-6 to TRBJ2-7; 7 nucleotides match TRBD1. Trimming removed 6 bases from V and 3 bases from J; junction bases left unmatched: 5. The CDR3 has 13 amino acids. Looked up from germline, CDR1 is MNHNY and CDR2 is SVGAGI (reference sequence). The DNA of the CDR3 is TGTGCCAGCAGGACCGACAGGGACTACGAGCAGTACTTC. This codes for CASRTDRDYEQYF.

The rearrangement joins TRBV5-1 to TRBJ2-6; TRBD1 aligns across 7 bases. The V gene end was trimmed by 0 bases and the J gene end by 3 bases; junction bases not matched to a gene: 3. Germline-derived CDR1 and CDR2 are SGHRS and YFSETQ. The CDR3 totals 16 residues. The CDR3 sequence: CASSLGQGGGANVLTF. The CDR3 DNA is TGCGCCAGCAGCTTGGGACAGGGTGGTGGGGCCAACGTCCTGACTTTC.

As concerns this clone: Given the absence of the conserved phenylalanine or tryptophan at the CDR3 end, a read error is likely. The DNA is omitted, as the CDR3 cannot be located on it reliably, and the CDR3 follows TCRdb's listing. This sequence joins TRBV4-1 and TRBJ1-2; the DNA was not compared with TRBD1, the D call given in the table. Termini included, the CDR3 measures 13 amino acids. CDR1 is MGHRA and CDR2 is YSYEKL in the germline V gene. CDR3 residues: CASSQDWQGAPYI.

The gene calls are TRBV11-2 and TRBJ2-7; TRBD1 agrees at 7 bases. CDR1 and CDR2 (germline): SGHAT, FQNNGV. Germline trimming cut 6 bases from V and 1 base from J; bases unmatched to any gene: 3. The CDR3 loop spans 13 amino acids. The CDR3 protein is CASSEGQSYEQYF. The CDR3 nucleotides are TGTGCCAGCAGTGAGGGACAGTCCTACGAGCAGTACTTC.

V gene TRBV5-8 combines with J gene TRBJ2-6; D is possibly TRBD1 (5 bases). The ends were cut back, 4 bases at V and 3 bases at J, with 8 bases in the middle. The V gene's germline CDR1 is SGHTS and CDR2 YDEGEE. CDR3 length: 14 amino acids. The CDR3 DNA reads as TGTGCCAGCAGCATAGGGGTTGGGGCCAACGTCCTGACTTTC. This encodes CASSIGVGANVLTF. Full variable domain (rest looked up from reference TRBV5-8 and TRBJ2-6): EAGVTQSPTHLIKTRGQQATLRCSPISGHTSVYWYQQALGLGLQFLLWYDEGEERNRGNFPPRFSGRQFPNYSSELNVNALELEDSALYLCASSIGVGANVLTFGAGSRLTVL.

This clone was seen once. The chain links TRBV12-3 or TRBV12-4 to TRBJ2-5; 9 bases are a match to TRBD2. The CDR3 length is 13 residues. J gave up 3 bases and V 5 bases, and 1 base lay outside the gene matches. Here the CDR3 DNA reads TGTGCCAGCAGTCGCGGGGGGGAAGAGACCCAGTACTTC. Protein sequence: CASSRGGEETQYF.

The chain joins TRBV19 to TRBJ1-5; 8 bases align to TRBD1. The junction had 1 base not matched to a gene; V was cut back by 6 bases and J by 6 bases. Looked up from germline, CDR1 is LNHDA and CDR2 is SQIVND (reference sequence). The CDR3 totals 12 residues. The CDR3, as DNA: TGTGCCAGTAGCGACAGGGGTCAGCCCCAGCATTTT. Encoded protein: CASSDRGQPQHF.

V gene TRBV9 combines with J gene TRBJ2-2, with 7 positions matching TRBD2. The germline V gene encodes CDR1 SGDLS and CDR2 YYNGEE. The CDR3 spans 15 residues. Trimming removed 2 bases from V and 5 bases from J; junction bases left unmatched: 6. The CDR3 region is CASSVDAAGTGELFF. DNA of the CDR3: TGTGCCAGCAGCGTCGACGCAGCGGGGACCGGGGAGCTGTTTTTT.

This clone was seen a single time. The chain uses TRBV10-3 and TRBJ2-1, with TRBD2 matching 11 bases. CDR3 length: 15 residues. V lost 5 bases, J lost 8 bases, and 8 bases stayed unmatched. Germline V lookup: CDR1 ENHRY, CDR2 SYGVKD. The CDR3 bases are TGTGCCATCAGTAGCCCTAGCGGGGGGATCGATGAGCAGTTCTTC. Its translation: CAISSPSGGIDEQFF.

This CDR3 reads CASSLNRVSYGYTF. Written as DNA, the CDR3 is TGTGCCAGCAGCTTAAACAGGGTTAGCTATGGCTACACCTTC. This chain uses TRBV7-2 with TRBJ1-2; a weak D match, TRBD1 (6 bases). The CDR3 has 14 residues. The V gene's germline CDR1 is SGHTA and CDR2 FQGNSA. V was pared by 2 bases and J by 4 bases, with 11 bases between.

The chain employs TRBV5-1 and TRBJ2-7; D perhaps matches TRBD1 (5 bases). This CDR3 has 16 amino acids. V gave up 0 bases and J gave up 0 bases, with 13 bases separating them. CDR1 and CDR2 (germline): SGHRS, YFSETQ. In DNA form, the CDR3 reads TGCGCCAGCAGCTTGGCCGTAGGGGCAAACTCCTACGAGCAGTACTTC. The encoded protein is CASSLAVGANSYEQYF. The full variable domain, with the rest looked up from reference TRBV5-1 and TRBJ2-7, is KAGVTQTPRYLIKTRGQQVTLSCSPISGHRSVSWYQQTPGQGLQFLFEYFSETQRNKGNFPGRFSGRQFSNSRSEMNVSTLELGDSALYLCASSLAVGANSYEQYFGPGTRLTVT.

DNA of the CDR3: TGTGCCAGCAGCCCCCCCGGGGGAAGTAGCACCGGGGAGCTGTTTTTT. It yields the protein CASSPPGGSSTGELFF. This chain connects TRBV7-9 to TRBJ2-2; weak D call: TRBD2 (6 bases). The CDR3 runs 16 residues. The germline gives CDR1 SEHNR, CDR2 FQNEAQ (reference sequence). V was cut by 5 bases and J by 4 bases, with 17 bases left in between.

J is TRBJ1-1 and V is TRBV5-6; D is uncertain. The length of the CDR3 is 15 residues. V was cut by 0 bases and J by 7 bases, with 16 bases left in between. CDR1 is SGHDT and CDR2 is YYEEEE in the germline V gene. CDR3: CASSLVGMEVGEAFF. The DNA for the CDR3 is TGTGCCAGCAGCTTGGTAGGGATGGAGGTAGGTGAAGCTTTCTTT. The entire variable domain, with the rest obtained from reference TRBV5-6 and TRBJ1-1, is as follows: DAGVTQSPTHLIKTRGQQVTLRCSPKSGHDTVSWYQQALGQGPQFIFQYYEEEERQRGNFPDRFSGHQFPNYSSELNVNALLLGDSALYLCASSLVGMEVGEAFFGQGTRLTVV.

The chain carries TRBV6-4 and TRBJ2-5, with D possibly matching TRBD2 (7 bases). Germline-derived CDR1 and CDR2 are MRHNA and SNTAGT. The length of the CDR3 is 15 residues. V was trimmed by 5 bases and J by 0 bases, leaving 13 bases between them. The CDR3 here is CASSPQGGDQETQYF. CDR3 nucleotides: TGTGCCAGCAGTCCACAGGGAGGGGACCAAGAGACCCAGTACTTC.

This clone was detected only once. The chain recombines TRBV6-4 with TRBJ2-3; D may be TRBD1 (6 bases). The CDR3 runs 15 residues. The germline CDR1 and CDR2 sequences are MRHNA and SNTAGT. Deletions cut 0 bases from V and 2 bases from J, with 9 bases between. CDR3 protein: CASSDSGAPTDTQYF. The CDR3 nucleotides are TGTGCCAGCAGTGACTCGGGGGCTCCCACAGATACGCAGTATTTT.

The chain joins TRBV5-4 to TRBJ1-5; D is possibly TRBD1 (6 bases). The CDR3 length is 14 residues. CDR1 and CDR2 (germline): SGHNT, YYREEE (reference sequence). V was shortened by 3 bases and J by 2 bases, with 9 bases between the two germline ends. The CDR3 is CASSSSGGNQPQHF. The CDR3 nucleotides read TGTGCCAGCAGCTCGTCAGGGGGCAATCAGCCCCAGCATTTT.

The chain recombines TRBV28 with TRBJ1-2; 7 nucleotides agree with TRBD1. Germline V lookup: CDR1 MDHEN, CDR2 SYDVKM. After removal of 8 bases from V and 3 bases from J, the junction contained 3 bases not matched to a gene. The length of the CDR3 is 12 residues. CDR3 loop: CASVTGDYGYTF. CDR3 nucleotide sequence: TGTGCCAGCGTAACAGGGGACTATGGCTACACCTTC.

The rearrangement joins TRBV6-2 or TRBV6-3 to TRBJ1-1, with a tentative D call TRBD1 (6 bases). The V gene's germline CDR1 is MNHEY and CDR2 SVGEGT. Trimming cost V 5 bases and J 0 bases, with 13 bases left between them. The CDR3 has 15 residues. The CDR3 is CASSKLTGMNTEAFF. The CDR3 DNA follows: TGTGCCAGCAGTAAATTAACAGGGATGAACACTGAAGCTTTCTTT.

This clone was recorded a few times. The rearrangement joins TRBV7-6 to TRBJ2-2, with 11 bases that match TRBD2. Germline V CDR1 and CDR2: SGHVS, FNYEAQ. Trimming cost V 2 bases and J 3 bases; bases outside gene matches: 2. This CDR3 comprises 16 residues. CDR3 in amino acids: CASSLSLAGDTGELFF. The CDR3 DNA reads TGTGCCAGCAGCTTATCACTAGCGGGGGACACCGGGGAGCTGTTTTTT.

The V and J genes are TRBV3-1 (or the pseudogene TRBV3-2) and TRBJ1-1; D unclear. This CDR3 is built from 14 residues. Trimming removed 1 base at V and 2 bases at J, with 8 bases between. Germline CDR1 and CDR2: LGHDT and YNNKEL (reference sequence). CDR3 amino acids: CASSQGAFNTEAFF. CDR3 nucleotides: TGTGCCAGCAGCCAAGGGGCCTTCAACACTGAAGCTTTCTTT.

The sample holds a few counts of this clone. This sequence joins TRBV10-3 and TRBJ2-2, with TRBD2 matching 9 bases. Per germline, CDR1 ENHRY and CDR2 SYGVKD. J gave up 4 bases and V 0 bases, and 15 bases lay outside the gene matches. CDR3 length: 20 amino acids. CDR3 loop: CAISESLAGWRQFGTGELFF. DNA of the CDR3: TGTGCCATCAGTGAGTCCCTAGCGGGGTGGCGGCAATTTGGCACCGGGGAGCTGTTTTTT.

Only a few counts were recorded for this clone. The CDR3 loop reads CSASLIGLAGETQYF. DNA of the CDR3: TGCAGTGCTAGTCTAATTGGACTAGCGGGGGAGACCCAGTACTTC. The V and J genes are TRBV20-1 and TRBJ2-5, with TRBD2 identical over 12 bases. This CDR3 comprises 15 residues. Germline V gene sequence: CDR1 DFQATT, CDR2 SNEGSKA (reference sequence). Trimming took 3 bases from V and 5 from J; bases not matched to a gene: 7.

The rearrangement links TRBV30 to TRBJ2-7; TRBD1 aligns across 8 bases. V gave up 3 bases and J gave up 2 bases; unmatched junction bases: 6. CDR1 is GTSNPN, CDR2 SVGIG, per germline (reference sequence). The CDR3 length is 14 residues. The DNA of the CDR3 is TGTGCCTGGAGCCTCCGGGACAGGACCTACGAGCAGTACTTC. Protein product: CAWSLRDRTYEQYF.

V is TRBV28 and J is TRBJ2-5; 10 bases agree with TRBD2. The CDR3 covers 16 residues. Germline CDR1 is MDHEN and CDR2 is SYDVKM. The V gene end was trimmed by 3 bases and the J gene end by 2 bases; junction bases not matched to a gene: 6. This CDR3 reads CASSLLLAGKQETQYF. As DNA, the CDR3 is TGTGCCAGCAGTTTGCTACTAGCGGGGAAGCAAGAGACCCAGTACTTC.

This clone turned up a few times. One junction end does not reproduce the germline sequence, and a read error may be involved. This chain uses TRBV10-1 with TRBJ2-7, with a possible D match to TRBD1 (5 bases). This CDR3 is 8 amino acids long. Germline V lookup: CDR1 WNHNN, CDR2 SYGVQD (reference sequence). The CDR3 sequence is CASTRTNF. The CDR3 bases are TGCGCCAGCACACGGACAAACTTC.

The chain links TRBV3-1 (or the pseudogene TRBV3-2) to TRBJ2-1, with TRBD2 matching over 7 bases. The CDR3 totals 14 residues. The V segment lost 4 bases and the J segment 6 bases; nucleotides outside the gene matches: 6. Germline V gives CDR1 LGHDT, CDR2 YNNKEL (reference sequence). The CDR3 loop is CASSRVTSPNEQFF. The CDR3, as DNA: TGTGCCAGCAGCCGAGTGACTAGCCCCAATGAGCAGTTCTTC.

The rearrangement joins TRBV13 to TRBJ2-3, with a weak D call TRBD1 (5 bases). Trimming took 3 bases from V and 7 from J, leaving 11 bases between them. The V gene's germline CDR1 is PRHDT and CDR2 FYEKMQ (reference sequence). The CDR3 is made up of 13 amino acids. The CDR3 sequence is CASSLGRVNTQYF. CDR3 nucleotide sequence: TGTGCCAGCAGCTTGGGCAGGGTAAATACGCAGTATTTT.